This T cell receptor (beta chain) was documented in a study of T cell responses to AZD1222 COVID-19 vaccine (dated by TCRdb to 2020 to 2023). With regard to the full study: AZD1222 recipients whose second dose came at about 4 weeks and those whose second dose came at about 12 weeks were combined into one group, since spike-specific TCR depth and breadth did not differ between the two schedules. TCR sequencing was performed for fewer than 250 trial participants, of whom roughly 200 were given two doses of AZD1222 and around 26 were given two doses of MenACWY control vaccine. Enrollment into the trials was organized by age into subgroups of 18-55, 56-69 and 70-plus years, and those subgroups contained about 160, 30 and 59 TCR-sequenced participants, respectively.

Study-wide findings and limitations: Because no day 14 peak-response samples were available, repertoires were characterized only after the peak T cell response. Vaccine-associated CD4 TCRs spanned the whole spike protein, with dominant responses in regions 160-218 and 743-854. In the small 56-69-year group, the increase in depth fell short of significance, most likely because of low power. Epitopes outside the regions mutated in the B.1.351 and B.1.1.7 variants were reportedly recognized by nearly half of the unique spike-specific TCRs. Most participants were white British and females outnumbered males, and the authors suggested that clonal diversity may have been underestimated. Conclusions about previously exposed vaccinees were limited because only a handful of AZD1222 recipients were SARS-CoV-2 seropositive at baseline. After two AZD1222 doses, spike-specific TCR breadth and depth were significantly higher than at day 0 and than in MenACWY recipients.

Trimming takes 0 bases from V and 2 bases from J, and the germline ends sit 8 bases apart. CDR1 and CDR2, looked up from the germline V gene, are LGHNA and YSLEER. The CDR3 goes from the cysteine to the phenylalanine over 15 residues. Only CDR3 DNA is held: 45 bases, read in frame from base 1. In light of the paper, this sample's time point label describes: baseline before first vaccination. Vaccinee samples were obtained from the UK trials COV001 and COV002, which included a single-blind randomized controlled phase 2/3 trial of AZD1222 (ChAdOx1 nCoV-19) in healthy adults. For TCRbeta chain sequencing, PBMC samples from trial participants were taken at day 0 and at day 28 after the second dose. The CDR3 regions of human TCRbeta chains were analyzed by immunosequencing. On the authors' methods: TCRs in the repertoires were compared against a reference library of SARS-CoV-2-specific TCRs that had been generated with the MIRA antigen-specificity platform. Breadth was defined as the fraction of unique TCRs that were SARS-CoV-2-associated, and depth was defined as the fraction of total T cells that were SARS-CoV-2-associated. Using the MIRA data, each spike-specific TCR was assigned both to the spike region to which the TCR was reactive and to a CD4 or CD8 class. Log10-transformed breadth and depth values were compared by one-way ANOVA with Sidak's multiple comparisons tests. The table comes from immuneACCESS by way of TCRdb, which keeps in-frame sequences with V and J called. Part of the clones is missing from these tables; in studies checked, under half for an unresolved V gene and the rest for unknown reasons. V, J and clone size derive from that table, while D and trimming were established from the DNA sequence. The sample yields around 110,000 clones; around 92% were counted once. The ten largest clones represent less than 8% of the sample.

In regard to this clone: The antigen it recognizes is unknown. No per-base quality is available; no much larger clone lies one base away.

The TCR was taken from an adult in good health. The sequence is built from TRBV4-3 and TRBJ1-5, with the D gene call left open. The input for sequencing was peripheral blood, taken on day 0 of AZD1222 vaccination. This receptor carries the CDR3 CASSQDFQRNQPQHF. In nucleotides, the sequence is TGCGCCAGCAGCCAAGATTTCCAACGCAATCAGCCCCAGCATTTT.